This T cell receptor beta chain was profiled in a study of cytomegalovirus exposure and HLA in healthy donors. A note on this clone: Its matching antigen is unknown.

It was with 60 Vbeta and 13 Jbeta primers that the PCR ran. Generated by immunoSEQ multiplex PCR, the TCRdb table keeps only in-frame clones and is missing some. The repertoire has about 95,000 clones, around 82% of them found once; the top ten carry approximately 3%. This CDR3 spans 17 amino acids. V was cut by 2 bases and J by 3 bases, with 20 bases left in between. Study-level findings and limits: A later analysis by the authors found several of the most significant clusters apparently linked to common viral pathogens. The classifier, whose performance was assessed in both the original and validation cohorts, reportedly diagnosed cytomegalovirus status with high specificity and sensitivity.

The chain carries TRBV23-1 and TRBJ2-7, with a tentative D call TRBD2 (6 bases). TRBV23-1 is annotated as an ORF whose role is uncertain. The clonotype comes from a man in his thirties or forties in good health and CMV-seropositive. Specimen: PBMCs. CDR3 nucleotides: TGCGCCAGCAGTCAACGGTTGGGGCCGGGACTCGTCTACGAGCAGTACTTC. Its protein product is CASSQRLGPGLVYEQYF.